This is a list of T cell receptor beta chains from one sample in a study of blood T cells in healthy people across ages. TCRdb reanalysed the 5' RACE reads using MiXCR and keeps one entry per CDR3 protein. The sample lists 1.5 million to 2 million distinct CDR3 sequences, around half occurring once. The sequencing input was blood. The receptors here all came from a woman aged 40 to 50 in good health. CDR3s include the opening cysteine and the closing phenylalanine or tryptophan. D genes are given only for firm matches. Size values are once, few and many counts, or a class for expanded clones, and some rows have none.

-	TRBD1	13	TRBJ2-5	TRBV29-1	TGCAGCGTTAGGGGGGGACAGGGGGAGACCCAGTACTTC	CSVRGGQGETQYF
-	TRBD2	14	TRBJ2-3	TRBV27	TGTGCCAGCAGACGGGGGGGCATCGCAGATACGCAGTATTTT	CASRRGGIADTQYF
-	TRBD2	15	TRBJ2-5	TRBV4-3	TGCGCCAGCAGCCAATATTGGGGGGGGCAAGAGACCCAGTACTTC	CASSQYWGGQETQYF
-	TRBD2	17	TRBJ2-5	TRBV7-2	TGTGCCAGCAGCTTTCGGTCGAGCGGGGAGTTACAAGAGACCCAGTACTTC	CASSFRSSGELQETQYF
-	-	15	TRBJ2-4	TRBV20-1	TGCAGTGCTAGCATTGCGGGGACGATCAAAAACATTCAGTACTTC	CSASIAGTIKNIQYF
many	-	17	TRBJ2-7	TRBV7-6	TGTGCCAGCAGCTTAGCTCCCAGGGGCCTTAGCTCCTACGAGCAGTACTTC	CASSLAPRGLSSYEQYF
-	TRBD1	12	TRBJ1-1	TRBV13	TGTGCCAGCAGCGCGACAGGGACTGAAGCTTTCTTT	CASSATGTEAFF
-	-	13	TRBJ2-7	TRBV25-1	TGTGCCAGCAGTGAAACAGGGTCGGGTGAGCAGTACTTC	CASSETGSGEQYF
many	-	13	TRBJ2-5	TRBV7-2	TGTGCCAGCTCCTTCAGGGTCCAAGAGACCCAGTACTTC	CASSFRVQETQYF
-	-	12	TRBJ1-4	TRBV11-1	TGTGCCAGCAGCGAACAGGATGAAAAACTGTTTTTT	CASSEQDEKLFF
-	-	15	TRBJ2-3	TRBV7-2	TGTGCCAGCAGCTTGGGCTCCGGCTCCGGGGATACGCAGTATTTT	CASSLGSGSGDTQYF
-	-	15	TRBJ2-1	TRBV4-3	TGCGCCAGCAGCCAAGGCAGGGGGGCCCTCAATGAGCAGTTCTTC	CASSQGRGALNEQFF
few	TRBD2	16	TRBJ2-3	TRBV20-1	TGCAGTGCTAGAGCTCAGCGGGGGGTGCCCGCAGATACGCAGTATTTT	CSARAQRGVPADTQYF
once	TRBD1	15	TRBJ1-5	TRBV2	TGTGCCAGCAGTCAAGAAGGACAGGGAATATGGCCCCAGCATTTT	CASSQEGQGIWPQHF
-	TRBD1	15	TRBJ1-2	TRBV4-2	TGTGCCAGCAGCCCGGCGACAGGGGTCGGCTATGGCTACACCTTC	CASSPATGVGYGYTF
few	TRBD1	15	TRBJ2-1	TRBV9	TGTGCCAGCAGCGTTTCCGGGACAGGGTATAATGAGCAGTTCTTC	CASSVSGTGYNEQFF
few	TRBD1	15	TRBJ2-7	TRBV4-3	TGCGCCAGCAGCGTCACTCAGGGGGCGAACTACGAGCAGTACTTC	CASSVTQGANYEQYF
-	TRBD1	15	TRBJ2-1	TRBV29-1	TGCAGCGTTGAAGAGATGAGTCAGGGGGCAAATGAGCAGTTCTTC	CSVEEMSQGANEQFF
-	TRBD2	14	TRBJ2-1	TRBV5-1	TGCGCCAGCAGCGTTCTAGCGGGGGGGCATGAGCAGTTCTTC	CASSVLAGGHEQFF
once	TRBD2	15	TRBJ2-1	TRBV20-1	TGCAGTGCTACCCTGGGACTAGCGGGAAACAATGAGCAGTTCTTC	CSATLGLAGNNEQFF